The present TCR beta chain was sequenced within a study of blood T cell repertoires in COVID-19. About the study: COVID-19 samples collected from the United States, Italy and Spain covered acute and convalescent phases.

Produced via immunoSEQ multiplex PCR; TCRdb's table is partial and in-frame only. There are fewer than 400,000 clones in the sample; roughly nine tenths occur only once, and 2.5% to 3.5% lies in the top ten. Seattle's cohort entered during active infection and was followed longitudinally. The sequenced material came from peripheral blood. The receptor was isolated from a woman aged 25 to 39 with COVID-19, enrolled during active disease.

In DNA form, the CDR3 reads TGTGCCAGCAGCCCCCTTACGGGACTGAGGAATGAAAAACTGTTTTTT. It yields the protein CASSPLTGLRNEKLFF. The V call is TRBV7-2, the J call TRBJ1-4; a possible D gene is TRBD1 (5 bases). Germline V gene data show CDR1 as SGHTA and CDR2 as FQGNSA. The V gene lost 5 bases and the J gene lost 5 bases, with 18 bases spanning the gap. This CDR3 region has 16 residues.